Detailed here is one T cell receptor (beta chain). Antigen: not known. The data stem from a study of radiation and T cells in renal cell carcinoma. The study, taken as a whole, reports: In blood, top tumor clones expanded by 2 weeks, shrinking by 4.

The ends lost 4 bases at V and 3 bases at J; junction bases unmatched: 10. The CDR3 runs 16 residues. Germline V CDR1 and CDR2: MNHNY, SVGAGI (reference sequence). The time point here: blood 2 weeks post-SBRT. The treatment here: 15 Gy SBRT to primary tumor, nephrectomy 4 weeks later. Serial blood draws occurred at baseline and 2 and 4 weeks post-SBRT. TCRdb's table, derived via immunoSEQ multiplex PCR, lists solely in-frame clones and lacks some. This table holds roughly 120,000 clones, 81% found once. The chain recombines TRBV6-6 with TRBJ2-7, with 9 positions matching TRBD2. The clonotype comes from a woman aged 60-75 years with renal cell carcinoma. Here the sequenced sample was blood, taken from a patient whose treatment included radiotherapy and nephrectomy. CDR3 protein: CASSSKLAGQSYEQYF. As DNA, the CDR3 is TGTGCCAGCAGTTCGAAACTAGCGGGCCAGAGCTACGAGCAGTACTTC.